This TCR beta chain was identified during a study of vaccination and CD4 T cells after COVID-19 (dated 2022 in TCRdb). Regarding the research as a whole: Convalescent patients had a positive SARS-CoV-2 result on nasal swab PCR, and of these patients, fewer than ten had mild disease and one had severe disease. Post-COVID blood samples from convalescent patients were collected a median of around 100 days after diagnosis, with a range of about 35 to 180 days. The cultures were stimulated with overlapping spike peptide pools from SARS-CoV-2 and from the common cold coronaviruses HCoV-NL63, HCoV-OC43 and HCoV-229E. Post-vaccine blood samples were taken a median of 72 days after the second vaccine dose, with a range of roughly 13 to 250 days. Participants got two doses of the Pfizer-BioNTech BNT162b2 vaccine (n=8) or two doses of the Moderna mRNA-1273 vaccine (n=2). The convalescent cohort included six males and four females, with two Hispanic individuals, seven Caucasians, two Asians and one multiracial person. The spike-specific CD4+ TCR repertoire was compared before and after mRNA vaccination in approximately ten COVID-19 convalescent patients and a handful of infection-naive healthy vaccine recipients. Control cultures used a CEFX viral epitope pool as positive control, an HIV-1 Nef peptide pool as negative control, or no peptide.

Sample treatment or condition, as interpreted from the label and publication: roughly nine-day PBMC culture with coronavirus spike peptide pools or control peptides (ViraFEST assay). The study used the ViraFEST assay, which expanded antigen-specific T cells with peptide pools and then identified expanded clonotypes by TCR sequencing. Positive SARS-CoV-2 PCR tests in the convalescent patients dated from March to December 2020, before Alpha, Beta and Delta variants emerged in the United States. PBMCs were cultured at approximately 2 million per well in IMDM supplemented with 5% human AB serum and around 10 IU/ml IL-2, with about 9 ug/ml peptide pools added. Half of the culture medium was replaced with fresh IL-2-containing medium on days 3 and 7. After 9 to 11 days of culture, CD4+ T cells were isolated by negative selection with the EasySep CD4+ T cell isolation kit. Ficoll-Paque Plus gradient centrifugation was used to isolate PBMCs from whole blood, and the isolated PBMCs were then either used fresh or cryopreserved at -140C. Each culture condition was generally run in triplicate wells.

Study-wide conclusions, independent of this receptor: Of the vaccine-specific clones found in convalescent patients, nearly all (304 of 307) were mono-reactive for SARS-CoV-2 spike instead of being cross-reactive with common cold coronaviruses. An increase in the median number of SARS-CoV-2-reactive clonotypes from 20 to 25 after infection to 35 to 40 after vaccination was observed, but the change was not found to be significant. The number of convalescent patients in the study was relatively small, and the study did not examine early timepoints following natural infection. In convalescent patients, a median around 86% of post-vaccine SARS-CoV-2-reactive clones were detected only after vaccination, and vaccine-specific priming was suggested by this finding.

The library was obtained by PCR. TCR sequencing of DNA from cultured CD4+ T cells used the Oncomine TCR Beta short-read assay at the Johns Hopkins FTIC core. The QIAamp micro DNA kit was used to extract genomic DNA from the cultured CD4+ T cells. Oncomine TCR Beta libraries from cultured CD4+ T cells were pooled with unique dual indexes and sequenced on an Illumina iSeq 100. In the source study's methods: Non-productive sequences were filtered out, and CDR3s that did not start with C, did not end with F or W, or were shorter than 7 amino acids were discarded. The MANAFEST web application was used to identify antigen-specific clonotypes by comparing peptide-stimulated wells against reference wells and other culture wells. For a clone to be called positive, the clone needed an FDR below 0.05, an odds ratio above 5, and a productive frequency above 0.1% in at least two of three replicate wells. Cross-reactive clonotypes were defined as significantly expanded in both SARS-CoV-2 spike wells and at least one common cold coronavirus spike condition. Using R version 3.6.1, CDR3 homology was evaluated through Levenshtein distances (stringdist) along with unrooted phylogenetic trees (ape). In-frame beta chains were kept once TCRdb had trimmed the public reads at Q25 with fastp and called clones with MiXCR. Every entry covers one CDR3 protein and lists the most common genes and DNA from its rows. TCRdb, rather than the study authors, made the V and J calls. The sample records 15,000 to 20,000 distinct CDR3 sequences, nearly 40% of which are singletons. The top ten clones comprise 7.5% to 9.5% of the sample.

V and J are trimmed by 3 bases and 4 bases, and the gene matches miss 4 bases of the junction. The germline V gene (reference sequence) gives CDR1 as DFQATT and CDR2 as SNEGSKA. The CDR3 spans 14 residues, from the cysteine through the phenylalanine. Only the CDR3 portion is preserved as DNA: 42 bases, with reading frame beginning at the first base. Points on this clonotype: There is no known antigen for this receptor. No qualities accompany the bases; no much larger clone lies one base away.

The specimen was CD4+ T cells from blood, cultured in vitro. This chain is built from TRBV20-1 and TRBJ2-3; 10 bases in the junction line up with TRBD2. The source is a human donor who had recovered from COVID-19. The bases are TGCAGTGCTAGGAGGACTAGCGGCGCAGATACGCAGTATTTT. Translation gives CSARRTSGADTQYF.